Presented here are 19 T cell receptor beta chains from one specimen sequenced in a study of T-cell memory formation after mild COVID-19. MiXCR, run by TCRdb on the 5' RACE reads, gives a single entry per CDR3 protein. This table holds approximately 570,000 distinct CDR3 sequences, 15% to 20% found once. The sample was PBMCs or a T cell subset sorted from them (not recorded which). These receptors were obtained from an adult woman who had mild COVID-19 (a few samples of this study predate the infection). Cell type and time point are not known.

The chain joins TRBV11-2 to TRBJ2-1; unclear D gene. Germline assignment: CDR1 SGHAT and CDR2 FQNNGV. Trimming took off 5 bases at V and 2 bases at J, with 16 bases between the two ends. The CDR3 has 16 residues. The CDR3 sequence: CASSPSPGFAYNEQFF. Here the CDR3 DNA reads TGTGCCAGCAGCCCGAGCCCGGGTTTCGCCTACAATGAGCAGTTCTTC.

The chain employs TRBV7-6 and TRBJ1-1; D is ambiguous. Germline V lookup: CDR1 SGHVS, CDR2 FNYEAQ. Trimming cost V 4 bases and J 1 base, with 10 bases left between them. The CDR3 runs to 14 residues. The CDR3 loop is CASSSPRENTEAFF. DNA for the CDR3: TGTGCCAGCAGCTCCCCCCGGGAGAACACTGAAGCTTTCTTT.

The V call is TRBV7-9, the J call TRBJ1-1; D call uncertain. The V end was cut by 2 bases, the J end by 3 bases, with 16 bases between. The CDR3 runs to 16 residues. CDR1 SEHNR and CDR2 FQNEAQ come from the germline V gene (reference sequence). The CDR3: CASSLTVFSRDTEAFF. The DNA for the CDR3 is TGTGCCAGCAGCTTAACTGTCTTTTCTAGGGACACTGAAGCTTTCTTT.

This clonotype was seen just once. The chain is built from TRBV5-1 and TRBJ2-5; 14 bases map to TRBD2. J gave up 5 bases and V 2 bases, and 8 bases lay outside the gene matches. Per the germline V gene, CDR1 is SGHRS and CDR2 is YFSETQ. The CDR3 runs 17 residues. The CDR3 is CASSFSGLAGVGETQYF. In DNA, the CDR3 is TGCGCCAGCAGCTTTTCGGGACTAGCGGGAGTCGGGGAGACCCAGTACTTC.

This clonotype showed up just a few times. The chain has TRBV9 and TRBJ2-3; a possible D gene is TRBD1 (6 bases). This CDR3 spans 14 amino acids. The V and J ends lost 3 bases and 1 base respectively, with 9 bases between them. Germline values: CDR1 SGDLS, CDR2 YYNGEE. CDR3 DNA: TGTGCCAGCAGCGCCTGGGGGCGCACAGATACGCAGTATTTT. Its protein product is CASSAWGRTDTQYF.

The sample holds a few counts of this clonotype. The J gene is TRBJ2-6, the V gene TRBV19; 7 bases are shared with TRBD1. The V and J ends lost 6 bases and 2 bases, in that order; junction bases with no gene match: 4. CDR1 and CDR2 (germline): LNHDA, SQIVND (reference sequence). This CDR3 has 15 amino acids. The CDR3 is CASSTGQAGANVLTF. For the CDR3, the DNA is TGTGCCAGTAGCACAGGACAGGCTGGGGCCAACGTCCTGACTTTC. Together with reference TRBV19 and TRBJ2-6, the CDR3 gives the full variable domain: DGGITQSPKYLFRKEGQNVTLSCEQNLNHDAMYWYRQDPGQGLRLIYYSQIVNDFQKGDIAEGYSVSREKKESFPLTVTSAQKNPTAFYLCASSTGQAGANVLTFGAGSRLTVL.

CDR3 loop: CASSHVGEGTDTQYF. The CDR3 DNA reads as TGTGCCAGCTCGCACGTTGGCGAGGGCACAGATACGCAGTATTTT. The chain joins TRBV7-9 to TRBJ2-3, with unresolved D. Germline assignment: CDR1 SEHNR and CDR2 FQNEAQ (reference sequence). The CDR3 extends over 15 amino acids. The V end lost 8 bases, the J end lost 1 base, and 16 bases lay between the germline ends.

The gene calls are TRBV7-3 and TRBJ2-4, with D possibly being TRBD2 (6 bases). There are 12 residues in the CDR3. Germline V gene data show CDR1 as SGHTA and CDR2 as FQGTGA. Trimming took off 1 base at V and 9 bases at J, with 7 bases between the two ends. DNA for the CDR3: TGTGCCAGCAGCTTAAACGGGGGCATTCAGTACTTC. The encoded protein is CASSLNGGIQYF.

V and J are TRBV5-1 and TRBJ2-3; a possible D gene is TRBD1 (5 bases). Germline CDR1 is SGHRS and CDR2 is YFSETQ. CDR3 length: 15 amino acids. Deletions cut 2 bases from V and 2 bases from J, with 12 bases between. The CDR3 reads CASSFRTLNTDTQYF. The CDR3, as DNA: TGCGCCAGCAGCTTCCGGACACTGAACACAGATACGCAGTATTTT.

In its sample, this clonotype was seen a few times. The chain carries TRBV4-2 and TRBJ2-7, with 11 bases that match TRBD2. V trimming: 2 bases; J trimming: 1 base; junction bases outside the gene matches: 7. Germline lookup yields CDR1 LGHNA and CDR2 YNFKEQ. This CDR3 has 17 amino acids. CDR3 sequence reads: CASSQPATSGTSYEQYF. The CDR3 DNA sequence: TGTGCCAGCAGCCAACCGGCGACTAGCGGGACTTCCTACGAGCAGTACTTC.

The V gene is TRBV18, the J gene TRBJ1-1, with D possibly being TRBD1 (6 bases). The germline CDR1 and CDR2 sequences are KGHSH and LQKENI. The CDR3 contains 16 residues. V was pared by 1 base and J by 1 base, with 13 bases between. CDR3 residues: CASSPLPGTSNTEAFF. In nucleotides, the CDR3 is TGTGCCAGCTCACCACTTCCTGGGACATCGAACACTGAAGCTTTCTTT.

The rearrangement links TRBV3-1 to TRBJ1-3; TRBD1 matches at 7 bases. Per the germline V gene, CDR1 is LGHDT and CDR2 is YNNKEL (reference sequence). The CDR3 has 13 amino acids. J lost 6 bases, V lost 8 bases, and 7 bases had no gene match. The CDR3 sequence is CASGPGQPNTIYF. For the CDR3, the DNA is TGTGCCAGCGGTCCGGGACAGCCAAACACCATATATTTT.

The chain joins TRBV3-1 to TRBJ2-3; D gene ambiguous. Germline V gives CDR1 LGHDT, CDR2 YNNKEL (reference sequence). Trimming cost V 4 bases and J 3 bases, with 14 bases left between them. The CDR3 is 15 amino acids. CDR3 coding DNA: TGTGCCAGCAGCCCGGGCTACGAGTCGACAGATACGCAGTATTTT. Its protein product is CASSPGYESTDTQYF.

This chain joins TRBV19 and TRBJ2-3; 10 nucleotides align to TRBD2. The V segment lost 8 bases and the J segment 1 base; nucleotides outside the gene matches: 6. The CDR3 is 15 amino acids. CDR1 LNHDA and CDR2 SQIVND come from the germline V gene (reference sequence). The DNA of the CDR3 is TGTGCCAGTCAAACCGGGACTAGCGGCACAGATACGCAGTATTTT. Translation gives CASQTGTSGTDTQYF.

The gene calls are TRBV12-3 or TRBV12-4 and TRBJ2-3, with 9 nucleotides matching TRBD2. V lost 6 bases and J lost 1; bases outside the gene matches: 5. The CDR3 extends over 15 amino acids. The CDR3 here is CASSHSSGGTDTQYF. The CDR3 DNA follows: TGTGCCAGCAGCCACTCTAGCGGGGGCACAGATACGCAGTATTTT.

The chain carries TRBV5-5 and TRBJ2-7; weak D call: TRBD2 (6 bases). Germline CDR1 is SGHKS and CDR2 is YYEKEE (reference sequence). Deletions cut 3 bases from V and 3 bases from J, with 16 bases between. CDR3 size: 15 residues. CDR3 sequence (DNA): TGTGCCAGCAGCTGGGACCGGGACTTTAACTACGAGCAGTACTTC. Encoded protein: CASSWDRDFNYEQYF.

This clonotype turned up a few times. V gene TRBV29-1 combines with J gene TRBJ1-3, with D possibly being TRBD1 (5 bases). The CDR3 totals 13 residues. Germline CDR1 reads SQVTM; CDR2 reads ANQGSEA. Trimming cost V 6 bases and J 4 bases, with 13 bases left between them. The CDR3 region is CSVGGQGGNTIYF. Here the CDR3 DNA reads TGCAGCGTAGGAGGACAAGGAGGAAACACCATATATTTT.

This clonotype has a handful of counts. The CDR3 sequence: CAWSSDQDIPTGELFF. The CDR3 nucleotides read TGTGCCTGGAGTTCGGATCAGGACATACCCACCGGGGAGCTGTTTTTT. The chain carries TRBV30 and TRBJ2-2, with D possibly TRBD1 on 5 matching bases. V lost 2 bases and J lost 4, with 17 bases in between. The CDR3 consists of 16 residues. Germline loops: CDR1 GTSNPN, CDR2 SVGIG (reference sequence).

The chain links TRBV21-1 to TRBJ1-1; the table calls TRBD1, which could not be checked here. TRBV21-1 is a listed pseudogene. This CDR3 is built from 16 residues. The CDR3 nucleotides read TGTGCCAGTCCTAACGGGCAGGGGGTTTTGAACACTGAAGCTTTCTTT. Translation gives CASPNGQGVLNTEAFF.